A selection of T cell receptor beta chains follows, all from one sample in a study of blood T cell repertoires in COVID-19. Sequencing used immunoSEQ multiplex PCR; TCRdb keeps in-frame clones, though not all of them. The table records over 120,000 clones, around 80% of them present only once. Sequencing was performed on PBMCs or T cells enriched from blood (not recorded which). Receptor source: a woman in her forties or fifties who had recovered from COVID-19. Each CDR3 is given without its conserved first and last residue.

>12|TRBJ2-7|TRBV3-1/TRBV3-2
AGSQEGQSYEQY
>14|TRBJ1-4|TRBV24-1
ATSDHRQGLNEKLF
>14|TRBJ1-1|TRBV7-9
ASSSNRGGMDTEAF
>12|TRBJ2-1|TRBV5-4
ASSLPGSYNEQF
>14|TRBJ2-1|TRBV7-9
ASSNNRAPTDNEQF
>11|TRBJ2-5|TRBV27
ASSRSGGMTQY
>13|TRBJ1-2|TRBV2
ASSAWTGGNYGYT
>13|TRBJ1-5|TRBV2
ASIPGTFSNQPQH
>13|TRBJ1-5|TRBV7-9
ASSPGQGAAQPQH
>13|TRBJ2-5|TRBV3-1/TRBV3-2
ASSLGGTGRETQY
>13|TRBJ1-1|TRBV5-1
ASSLRDNQNTEAF
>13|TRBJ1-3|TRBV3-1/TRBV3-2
ASSQESGSGNTIY
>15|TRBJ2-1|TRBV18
ASSQMITSGGNNEQF
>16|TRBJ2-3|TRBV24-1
ATSGGGQTSSSTDTQY
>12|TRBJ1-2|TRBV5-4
ASSLGGTGSGYT
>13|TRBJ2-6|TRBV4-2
ASSQTGDGANVLT
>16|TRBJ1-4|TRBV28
ASSSTALREGGNEKLF
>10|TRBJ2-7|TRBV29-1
SVPRGPYEQY
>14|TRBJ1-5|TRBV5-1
ASSLEPSGGRQPQH
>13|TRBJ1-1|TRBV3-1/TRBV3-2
ASSPRGQFNTEAF
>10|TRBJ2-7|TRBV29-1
SVGSSGYEQY
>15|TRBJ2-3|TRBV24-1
ATSDLGQASSTDTQY
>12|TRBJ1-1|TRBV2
ASGRTGWATEAF
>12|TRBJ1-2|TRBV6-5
ASSLYSNNYGYT
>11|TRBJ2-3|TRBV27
ASSLSNADTQY
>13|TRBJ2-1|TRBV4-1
ASSHGGSSYNEQF
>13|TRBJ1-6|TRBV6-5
ASSYVGTDNSPLH
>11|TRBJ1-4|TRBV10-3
AISDSENEKLF
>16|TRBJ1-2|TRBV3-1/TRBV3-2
ASSPESGRGGANYGYT
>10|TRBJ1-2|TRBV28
ASSLGGYGYT
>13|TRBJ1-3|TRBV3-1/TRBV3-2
ASSTGQLPGNTIY
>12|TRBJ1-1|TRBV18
ASSLTGVNTEAF
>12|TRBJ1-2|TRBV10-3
AIRSPQDHYGYT
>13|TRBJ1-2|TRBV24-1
ATSDRDRMNYGYT
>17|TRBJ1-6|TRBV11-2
ASRDLTTPGGPYNSPLH
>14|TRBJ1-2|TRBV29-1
SVGTAGGLEFYGYT
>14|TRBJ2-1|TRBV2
ASKWTQGTTYNEQF
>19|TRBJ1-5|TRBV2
ASSAGSIGLLFGNSNQPQH
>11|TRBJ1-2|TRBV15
ATSTYVNYGYT
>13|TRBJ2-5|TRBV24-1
ATSDPRASGETQY